This is a list of T cell receptor beta chains from one sample in a study of blood T cells in healthy people across ages. TCRdb re-called the 5' RACE reads with MiXCR, one entry per CDR3 protein. The sample holds about a million distinct CDR3 sequences, 35% to 45% seen once. Sequenced: blood. These TCRs come from a man in his late teens or twenties in good health. CDR3s leave out the opening cysteine and the closing phenylalanine or tryptophan. The order of the fields is V gene, CDR3 protein.

TRBV2 | ASRGRQGRSQPQH
TRBV20-1 | SARDRSRAYEQY
TRBV28 | ASSFFGGTLNEQF
TRBV12-3/TRBV12-4 | ASSRGVSDEQF
TRBV20-1 | SARRDSSFTMNTEAF
TRBV29-1 | SVAGQSNEQY
TRBV20-1 | SATGRGYYEQY
TRBV21-1 | ASTRTELPSTDTQY
TRBV25-1 | ASRALQDSYGYT
TRBV4-2 | ASSQFPQGSKYNEQY
TRBV9 | ASSVAVQVIAGNTIY
TRBV20-1 | SASWGIGDEQF
TRBV21-1 | ASSKPPGVLEKLF
TRBV7-2 | ASTHAAGYSTDTQY
TRBV25-1 | ASSWVNEKLF
TRBV4-3 | ASSQETGTGDNQPQH
TRBV20-1 | SAARDTDYGYT
TRBV20-1 | SASGGQGGYEQY
TRBV6-6 | ASSYLGSGYQPQH
TRBV7-8 | ASSSLPGAESEQY
TRBV6-2/TRBV6-3 | AREGSSYEQY
TRBV6-2/TRBV6-3 | ASSYSRTSAKNIQY
TRBV5-1 | ASSLSTAENNEQY
TRBV13 | ASSARDGGGTDTQY
TRBV6-5 | ASSYSGRSYGYT
TRBV5-6 | ASLHGTARYNEQF
TRBV27 | ASSPSGTQY
TRBV12-5 | ASAPSGANTEAF
TRBV5-6 | ASSLKGVLNTEAF
TRBV12-3/TRBV12-4 | ASSLYGTGRELRYGYT
TRBV7-8 | ASNSPGLKADEQY
TRBV4-3 | ASSQDPRGNEQY
TRBV7-2 | ASSQGTDFSGNTIY
TRBV2 | ASSESTVVSDTQY
TRBV5-1 | ASSLAPERPNEQF
TRBV12-3/TRBV12-4 | AGTGGTSPLH
TRBV21-1 | ASSIASRDIANGYT
TRBV4-1 | ASSQRWRGNTEAF
TRBV15 | ATSEGTGVKVRTEAF
TRBV6-1 | ASSEHTQVNQPQH
TRBV12-3/TRBV12-4 | ASSDTGGHTEAF
TRBV7-8 | ASSLGRGPNTGELF
TRBV4-1 | ASSQDGPRQRPNEQY
TRBV11-2 | ASSLTRTNTEAF
TRBV9 | ASSADPQETQY
TRBV21-1 | ASSKVGGNYNEQF
TRBV7-2 | ASSWTGGKAGELF
TRBV20-1 | SARDRTASNQPQH
TRBV24-1 | ATYQPGQGELF
TRBV3-1 | ASSQVQGSNQPQH
TRBV4-2 | ASSQDRGVDNEQY
TRBV14 | ASSQSIGAGLAF
TRBV4-3 | ASSLRDRAWNTEAF
TRBV19 | ASSSVFSQETQY
TRBV27 | ASSSQGVGGYT